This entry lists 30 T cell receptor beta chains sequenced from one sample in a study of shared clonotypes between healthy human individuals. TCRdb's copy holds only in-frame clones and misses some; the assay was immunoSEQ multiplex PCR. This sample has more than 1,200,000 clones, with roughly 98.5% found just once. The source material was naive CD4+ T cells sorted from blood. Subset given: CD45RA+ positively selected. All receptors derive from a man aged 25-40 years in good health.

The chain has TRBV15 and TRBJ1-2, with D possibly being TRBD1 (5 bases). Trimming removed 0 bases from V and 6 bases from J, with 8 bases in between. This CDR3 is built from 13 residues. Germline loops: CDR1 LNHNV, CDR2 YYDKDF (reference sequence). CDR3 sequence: CATSRDSTDGYTF. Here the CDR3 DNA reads TGTGCCACCAGCAGAGATTCGACAGATGGCTACACCTTC.

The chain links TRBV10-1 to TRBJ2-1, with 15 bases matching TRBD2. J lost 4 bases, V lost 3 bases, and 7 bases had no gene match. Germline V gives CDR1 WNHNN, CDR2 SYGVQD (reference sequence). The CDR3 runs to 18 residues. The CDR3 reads CASSDLGLAGGKYNEQFF. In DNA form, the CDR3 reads TGCGCCAGCAGTGACCTGGGACTAGCGGGAGGAAAATACAATGAGCAGTTCTTC.

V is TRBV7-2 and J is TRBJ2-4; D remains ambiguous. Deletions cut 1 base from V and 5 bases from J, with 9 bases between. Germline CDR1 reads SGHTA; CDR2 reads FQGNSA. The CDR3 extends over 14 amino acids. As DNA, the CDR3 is TGTGCCAGCAGCTTAGTCCGCAGAGAAAACATTCAGTACTTC. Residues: CASSLVRRENIQYF.

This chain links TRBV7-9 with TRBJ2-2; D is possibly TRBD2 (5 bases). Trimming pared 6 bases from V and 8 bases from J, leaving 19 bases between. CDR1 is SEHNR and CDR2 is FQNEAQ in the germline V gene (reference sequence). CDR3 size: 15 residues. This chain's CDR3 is CASRQRDSGSGELFF. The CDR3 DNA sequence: TGTGCCAGCAGGCAGAGGGATTCCGGATCGGGGGAGCTGTTTTTT. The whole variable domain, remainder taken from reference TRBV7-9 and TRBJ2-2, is DTGVSQNPRHKITKRGQNVTFRCDPISEHNRLYWYRQTLGQGPEFLTYFQNEAQLEKSRLLSDRFSAERPKGSFSTLEIQRTEQGDSAMYLCASRQRDSGSGELFFGEGSRLTVL.

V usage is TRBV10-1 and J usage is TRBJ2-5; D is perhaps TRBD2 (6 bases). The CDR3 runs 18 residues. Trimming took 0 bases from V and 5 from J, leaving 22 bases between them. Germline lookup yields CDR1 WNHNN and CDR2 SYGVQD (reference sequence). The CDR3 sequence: CASSESVGGRPARETQYF. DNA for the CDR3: TGCGCCAGCAGTGAGTCGGTTGGTGGGAGGCCCGCCAGGGAGACCCAGTACTTC.

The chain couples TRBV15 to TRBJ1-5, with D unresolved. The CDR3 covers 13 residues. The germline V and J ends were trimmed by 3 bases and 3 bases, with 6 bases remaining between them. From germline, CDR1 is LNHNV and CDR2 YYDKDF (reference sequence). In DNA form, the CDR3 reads TGTGCCACCAGCAGGGGGTTCAATCAGCCCCAGCATTTT. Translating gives CATSRGFNQPQHF.

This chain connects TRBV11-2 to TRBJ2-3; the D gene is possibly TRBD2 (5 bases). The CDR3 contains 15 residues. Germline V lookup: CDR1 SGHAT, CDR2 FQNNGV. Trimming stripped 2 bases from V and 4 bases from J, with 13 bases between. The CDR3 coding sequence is TGTGCCAGCAGCTTAATTTGGAGCGGAGCAGATACGCAGTATTTT. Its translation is CASSLIWSGADTQYF.

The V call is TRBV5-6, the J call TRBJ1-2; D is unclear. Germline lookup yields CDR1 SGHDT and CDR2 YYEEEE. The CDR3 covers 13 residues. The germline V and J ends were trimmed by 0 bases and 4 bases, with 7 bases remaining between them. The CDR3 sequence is CASSLAQLYGYTF. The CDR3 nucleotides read TGTGCCAGCAGCTTGGCCCAGCTCTATGGCTACACCTTC.

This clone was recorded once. In DNA, the CDR3 is TGTGCCAGCAGGGGGTCCAGTCCGAACACCGGGGAGCTGTTTTTT. Translation: CASRGSSPNTGELFF. The V and J genes are TRBV6-5 and TRBJ2-2; D call uncertain. The CDR3 spans 15 residues. Trimming took off 6 bases at V and 0 bases at J, with 11 bases between the two ends. The germline CDR1 and CDR2 sequences are MNHEY and SVGAGI.

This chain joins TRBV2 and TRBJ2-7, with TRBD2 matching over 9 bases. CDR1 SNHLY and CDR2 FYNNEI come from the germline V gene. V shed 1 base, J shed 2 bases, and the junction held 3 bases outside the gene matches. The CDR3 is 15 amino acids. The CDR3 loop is CASSEELAGAYEQYF. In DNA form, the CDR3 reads TGTGCCAGCAGTGAAGAACTAGCGGGTGCCTACGAGCAGTACTTC.

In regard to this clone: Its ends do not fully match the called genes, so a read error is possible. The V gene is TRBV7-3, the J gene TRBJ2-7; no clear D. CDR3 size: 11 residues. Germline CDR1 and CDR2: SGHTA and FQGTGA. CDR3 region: CASRQSCEQYF. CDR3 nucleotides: TGTGCCAGCCGCCAATCCTGCGAGCAGTACTTC.

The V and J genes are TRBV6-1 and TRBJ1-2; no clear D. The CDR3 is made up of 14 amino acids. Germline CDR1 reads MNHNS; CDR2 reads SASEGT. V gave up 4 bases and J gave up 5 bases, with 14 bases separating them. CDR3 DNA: TGTGCCAGCAGTGTGCGCCACGGCGAGTATGGCTACACCTTC. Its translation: CASSVRHGEYGYTF.

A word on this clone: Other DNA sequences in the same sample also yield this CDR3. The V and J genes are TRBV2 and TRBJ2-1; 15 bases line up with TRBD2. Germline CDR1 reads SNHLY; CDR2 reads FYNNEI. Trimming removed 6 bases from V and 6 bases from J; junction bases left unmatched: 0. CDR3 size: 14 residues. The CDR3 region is CASRGLAGGNEQFF. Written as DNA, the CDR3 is TGTGCCAGCAGGGGACTAGCGGGAGGCAATGAGCAGTTCTTC.

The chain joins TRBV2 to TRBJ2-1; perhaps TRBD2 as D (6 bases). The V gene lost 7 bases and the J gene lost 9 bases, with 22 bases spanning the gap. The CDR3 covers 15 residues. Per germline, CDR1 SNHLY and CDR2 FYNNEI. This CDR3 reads CASKSGTPGLSEQFF. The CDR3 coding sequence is TGTGCCAGCAAATCCGGGACTCCGGGCCTGAGTGAGCAGTTCTTC.

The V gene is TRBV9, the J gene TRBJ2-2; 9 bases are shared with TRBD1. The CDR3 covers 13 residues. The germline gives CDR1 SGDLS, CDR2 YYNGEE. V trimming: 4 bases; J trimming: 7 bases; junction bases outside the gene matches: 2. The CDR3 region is CASSPDRGGELFF. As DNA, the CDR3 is TGTGCCAGCAGCCCGGACAGGGGCGGGGAGCTGTTTTTT.

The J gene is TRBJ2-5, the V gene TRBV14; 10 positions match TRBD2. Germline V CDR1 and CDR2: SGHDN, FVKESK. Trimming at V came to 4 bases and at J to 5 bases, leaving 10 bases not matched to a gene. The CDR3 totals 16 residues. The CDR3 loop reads CASSRGLAVSEETQYF. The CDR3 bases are TGTGCCAGCAGCCGCGGACTAGCGGTTAGCGAGGAGACCCAGTACTTC.

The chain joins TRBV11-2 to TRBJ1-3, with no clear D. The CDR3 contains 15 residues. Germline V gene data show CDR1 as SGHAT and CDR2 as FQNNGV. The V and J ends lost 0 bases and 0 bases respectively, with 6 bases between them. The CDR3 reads CASSLERLSGNTIYF. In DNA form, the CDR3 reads TGTGCCAGCAGCTTAGAGAGGCTCTCTGGAAACACCATATATTTT.

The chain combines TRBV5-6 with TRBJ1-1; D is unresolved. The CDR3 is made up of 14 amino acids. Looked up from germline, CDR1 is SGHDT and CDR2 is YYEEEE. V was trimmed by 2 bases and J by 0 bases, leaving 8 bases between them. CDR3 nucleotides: TGTGCCAGCAGCTTTGGGAGGGTGAACACTGAAGCTTTCTTT. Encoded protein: CASSFGRVNTEAFF.

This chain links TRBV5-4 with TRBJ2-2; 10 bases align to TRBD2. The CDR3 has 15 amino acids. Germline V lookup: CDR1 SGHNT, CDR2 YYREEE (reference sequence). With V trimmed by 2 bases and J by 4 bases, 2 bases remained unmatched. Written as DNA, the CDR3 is TGTGCCAGCAGCTTAAGCGGGAGGGCCACCGGGGAGCTGTTTTTT. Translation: CASSLSGRATGELFF.

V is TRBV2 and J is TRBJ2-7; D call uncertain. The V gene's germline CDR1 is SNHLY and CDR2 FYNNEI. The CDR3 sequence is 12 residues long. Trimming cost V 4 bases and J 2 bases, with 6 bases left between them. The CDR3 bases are TGTGCCAGCAGTGGTGGAGCCTACGAGCAGTACTTC. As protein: CASSGGAYEQYF.

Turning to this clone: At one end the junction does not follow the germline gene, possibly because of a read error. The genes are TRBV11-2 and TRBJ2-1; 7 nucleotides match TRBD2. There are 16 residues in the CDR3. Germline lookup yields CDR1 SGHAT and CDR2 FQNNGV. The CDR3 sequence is CASSFGPGLPYNEQFF. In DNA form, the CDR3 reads TGTGCCAGCAGCTTTGGGCCGGGACTACCCTATAATGAGCAGTTCTTC.

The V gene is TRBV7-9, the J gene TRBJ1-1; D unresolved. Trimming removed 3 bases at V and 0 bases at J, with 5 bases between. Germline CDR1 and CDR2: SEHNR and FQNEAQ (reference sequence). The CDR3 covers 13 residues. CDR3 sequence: CASSFVVNTEAFF. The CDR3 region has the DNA TGTGCCAGCAGCTTCGTAGTGAACACTGAAGCTTTCTTT.

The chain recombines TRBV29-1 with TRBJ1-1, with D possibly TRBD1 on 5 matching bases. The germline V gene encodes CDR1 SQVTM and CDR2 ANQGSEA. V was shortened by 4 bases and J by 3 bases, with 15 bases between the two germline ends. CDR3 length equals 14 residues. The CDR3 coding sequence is TGCAGCGTTGCAGGGTACAGAGCTGACACTGAAGCTTTCTTT. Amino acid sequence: CSVAGYRADTEAFF.

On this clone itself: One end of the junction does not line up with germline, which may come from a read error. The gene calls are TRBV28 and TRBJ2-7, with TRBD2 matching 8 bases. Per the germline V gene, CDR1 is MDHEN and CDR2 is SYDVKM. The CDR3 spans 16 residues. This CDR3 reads CASSSVAASGSYKQYF. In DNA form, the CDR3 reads TGTGCCAGCAGCTCCGTAGCGGCTAGCGGGTCCTACAAGCAGTACTTC.

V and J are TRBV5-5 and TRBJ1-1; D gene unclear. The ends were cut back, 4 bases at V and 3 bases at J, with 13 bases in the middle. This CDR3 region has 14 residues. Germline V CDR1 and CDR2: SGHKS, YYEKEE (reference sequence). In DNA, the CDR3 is TGTGCCAGCAGCCCTGGAGGCTTTCACACTGAAGCTTTCTTT. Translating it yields CASSPGGFHTEAFF.

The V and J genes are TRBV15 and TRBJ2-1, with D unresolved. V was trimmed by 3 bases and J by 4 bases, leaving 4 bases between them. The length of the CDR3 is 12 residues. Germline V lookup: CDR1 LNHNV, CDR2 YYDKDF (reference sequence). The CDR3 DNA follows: TGTGCCACCAGCAGGGAATACAATGAGCAGTTCTTC. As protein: CATSREYNEQFF.

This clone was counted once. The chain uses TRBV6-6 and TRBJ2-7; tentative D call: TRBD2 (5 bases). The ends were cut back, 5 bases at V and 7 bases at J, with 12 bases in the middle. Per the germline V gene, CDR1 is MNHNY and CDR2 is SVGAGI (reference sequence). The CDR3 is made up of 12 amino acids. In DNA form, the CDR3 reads TGTGCCAGCAGTCGTCCACTAGATGAGCAGTACTTC. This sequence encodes CASSRPLDEQYF.

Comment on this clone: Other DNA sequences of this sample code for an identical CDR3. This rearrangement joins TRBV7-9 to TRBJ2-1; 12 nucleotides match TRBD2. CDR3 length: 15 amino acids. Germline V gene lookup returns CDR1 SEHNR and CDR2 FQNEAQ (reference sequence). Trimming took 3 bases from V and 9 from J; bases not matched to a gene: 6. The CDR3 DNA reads TGTGCCAGCAGCTTGCTAGCGGGAGGGCCCGGTGAGCAGTTCTTC. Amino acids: CASSLLAGGPGEQFF.

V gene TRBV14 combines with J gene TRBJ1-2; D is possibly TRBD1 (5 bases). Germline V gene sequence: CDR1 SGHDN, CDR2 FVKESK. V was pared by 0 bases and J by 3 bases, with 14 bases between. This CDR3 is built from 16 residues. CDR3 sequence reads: CASSQDLRVRDYGYTF. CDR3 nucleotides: TGTGCCAGCAGCCAAGATCTCAGGGTTCGGGACTATGGCTACACCTTC.

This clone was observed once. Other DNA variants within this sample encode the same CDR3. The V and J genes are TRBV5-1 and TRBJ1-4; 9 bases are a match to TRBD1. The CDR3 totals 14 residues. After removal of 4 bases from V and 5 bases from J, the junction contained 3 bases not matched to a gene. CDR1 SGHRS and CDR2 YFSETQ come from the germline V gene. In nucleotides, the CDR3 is TGCGCCAGCAGCGAGACAGGGGGGAATGAAAAACTGTTTTTT. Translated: CASSETGGNEKLFF. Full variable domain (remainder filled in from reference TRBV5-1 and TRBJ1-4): KAGVTQTPRYLIKTRGQQVTLSCSPISGHRSVSWYQQTPGQGLQFLFEYFSETQRNKGNFPGRFSGRQFSNSRSEMNVSTLELGDSALYLCASSETGGNEKLFFGSGTQLSVL.